This T cell receptor beta chain appears in the sequencing data of a study of CD8+ T cells in alopecia areata. On the study more broadly: Treated patients were given 5 to 10 mg oral tofacitinib twice daily.

The table lists this clone with a few counts. Specified treatment: oral pan-JAK inhibitor, 5-10 mg twice daily. Alopecia areata patients had lesional scalp punch biopsies and peripheral blood taken from them. The V end was cut by 3 bases, the J end by 1 base, with 6 bases between. This CDR3 spans 13 amino acids. Germline V CDR1 and CDR2: SQVTM, ANQGSEA. Investigators isolated RNA and reverse transcribed it into cDNA to act as the sequencing template. The method was immunoSEQ multiplex PCR; TCRdb's version includes in-frame clones alone and lacks a portion of them. The data contain a few hundred thousand clones, around 64% of them singletons.

The receptor was isolated from a human donor with alopecia areata. The sequencing here drew on CD4+ T cells sorted from blood, taken at week 52, from a patient treated with tofacitinib. The chain links TRBV29-1 to TRBJ2-2; D may be TRBD1 (5 bases). In DNA, the CDR3 is TGCAGCGTTGACCAGGGGAACACCGGGGAGCTGTTTTTT. The encoded protein is CSVDQGNTGELFF.